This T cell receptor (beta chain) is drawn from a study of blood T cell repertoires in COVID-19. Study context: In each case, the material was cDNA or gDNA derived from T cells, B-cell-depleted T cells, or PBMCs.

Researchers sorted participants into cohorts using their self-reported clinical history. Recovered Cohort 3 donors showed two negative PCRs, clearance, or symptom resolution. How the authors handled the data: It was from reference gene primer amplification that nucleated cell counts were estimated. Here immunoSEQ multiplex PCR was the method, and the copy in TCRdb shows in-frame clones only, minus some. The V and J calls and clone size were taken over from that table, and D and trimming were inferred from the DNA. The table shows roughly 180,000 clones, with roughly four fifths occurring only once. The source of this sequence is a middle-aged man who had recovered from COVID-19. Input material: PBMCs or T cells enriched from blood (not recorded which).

CDR3 sequence: CASSPAGARVETQYF. The CDR3 nucleotides are TGTGCCAGTAGTCCCGCGGGGGCGCGGGTAGAGACCCAGTACTTC. This rearrangement joins TRBV19 to TRBJ2-5; tentative D call: TRBD2 (7 bases). In germline, CDR1 is LNHDA, CDR2 SQIVND (reference sequence). This CDR3 comprises 15 residues. V was cut by 5 bases and J by 4 bases, with 17 bases left in between.